Each of the 10 T cell receptor beta chains below was sequenced from the same sample in a study of human thymus T cells. Only in-frame clones appear in the TCRdb table, and some are missing; sequencing was by immunoSEQ multiplex PCR. The sample shows about 50,000 clones, approximately 95% of them seen only once. Sequenced input: blood. The origin of the receptors is a girl in the first two years of life with a congenital heart defect but otherwise immunologically healthy.

J is TRBJ2-7 and V is TRBV5-4; TRBD2 matches at 8 bases. The germline gives CDR1 SGHNT, CDR2 YYREEE (reference sequence). The CDR3 is made up of 14 amino acids. J gave up 0 bases and V 5 bases, and 4 bases lay outside the gene matches. This chain's CDR3 is CASRSGLASYEQYF. The CDR3 nucleotides are TGTGCCAGCAGGTCCGGACTAGCCTCCTACGAGCAGTACTTC.

The J gene is TRBJ2-7, the V gene TRBV10-3; D unclear. Germline loops: CDR1 ENHRY, CDR2 SYGVKD. The CDR3 is 13 residues long. V was pared by 3 bases and J by 2 bases, with 8 bases between. The CDR3 DNA follows: TGTGCCATCAGTGACAGCCCACCCTACGAGCAGTACTTC. Protein product: CAISDSPPYEQYF.

This chain connects TRBV5-4 to TRBJ2-7; unclear D gene. CDR1 and CDR2 (germline): SGHNT, YYREEE (reference sequence). This CDR3 has 14 amino acids. V was pared by 5 bases and J by 2 bases, with 14 bases between. The CDR3 loop reads CASSFYGSPYEQYF. The CDR3 DNA reads as TGTGCCAGCAGTTTCTATGGCAGCCCCTACGAGCAGTACTTC.

The V and J genes are TRBV7-3 and TRBJ1-1; 7 bases match TRBD1. Germline values: CDR1 SGHTA, CDR2 FQGTGA. Unmatched junction bases numbered 9, after V lost 2 bases and J lost 3 bases. The CDR3 totals 16 residues. In nucleotides, the CDR3 is TGTGCCAGCAGCTTACGGGGGACAGACCTTTACACTGAAGCTTTCTTT. Amino acid sequence: CASSLRGTDLYTEAFF.

This clone was observed a single time. The chain is built from TRBV5-1 and TRBJ2-3; weak D call: TRBD2 (6 bases). Per germline, CDR1 SGHRS and CDR2 YFSETQ. The CDR3 sequence is 19 residues long. With 3 bases removed from V and 5 bases from J, the gap between germline ends came to 28 bases. The CDR3: CASSSRFSFGGVREDTQYF. The CDR3 coding sequence is TGCGCCAGCAGCTCGAGATTTTCCTTTGGCGGGGTTAGGGAAGATACGCAGTATTTT.

The chain uses TRBV11-1 and TRBJ2-5, with TRBD1 identical over 7 bases. The germline CDR1 and CDR2 sequences are SGHAT and FQDESV (reference sequence). The J segment lost 5 bases and the V segment lost 4 bases, leaving 4 bases of the junction unmatched. The CDR3 is 13 residues long. The CDR3: CASSSDREETQYF. The CDR3 DNA follows: TGTGCCAGCAGCTCTGACAGGGAGGAGACCCAGTACTTC. Drawing the rest from reference TRBV11-1 and TRBJ2-5, the complete variable domain is EAEVAQSPRYKITEKSQAVAFWCDPISGHATLYWYRQILGQGPELLVQFQDESVVDDSQLPKDRFSAERLKGVDSTLKIQPAELGDSAMYLCASSSDREETQYFGPGTRLLVL.

The V and J genes are TRBV9 and TRBJ1-1, with D possibly being TRBD1 (5 bases). Germline values: CDR1 SGDLS, CDR2 YYNGEE. The V and J ends lost 0 bases and 1 base respectively, with 7 bases between them. The CDR3 is made up of 14 amino acids. For the CDR3, the DNA is TGTGCCAGCAGCGTAGCGGGGGGGAACACTGAAGCTTTCTTT. It encodes CASSVAGGNTEAFF.

This clone showed up just once. The J gene is TRBJ1-2, the V gene TRBV5-1, with unresolved D. The V and J ends lost 0 bases and 5 bases respectively, with 14 bases between them. The germline CDR1 and CDR2 sequences are SGHRS and YFSETQ. The CDR3 has 15 residues. The CDR3 DNA sequence: TGCGCCAGCAGCTTGGGCCTATTCGACGGGTATGGCTACACCTTC. This encodes CASSLGLFDGYGYTF. Drawing the rest from reference TRBV5-1 and TRBJ1-2, the complete variable domain is KAGVTQTPRYLIKTRGQQVTLSCSPISGHRSVSWYQQTPGQGLQFLFEYFSETQRNKGNFPGRFSGRQFSNSRSEMNVSTLELGDSALYLCASSLGLFDGYGYTFGSGTRLTVV.

Written as DNA, the CDR3 is TGCGCCAGCAGCTTGGCCTCTCAAGGGACAAGGGGGCGCGGTGAGCAGTTCTTC. This translates into CASSLASQGTRGRGEQFF. The chain couples TRBV5-1 to TRBJ2-1, with TRBD1 matching over 7 bases. Unmatched junction bases numbered 18, after V lost 0 bases and J lost 9 bases. Germline assignment: CDR1 SGHRS and CDR2 YFSETQ. This CDR3 is built from 18 residues.

This clone appeared a single time. The chain links TRBV5-6 to TRBJ2-7; D not certain. V was clipped by 0 bases and J by 2 bases, with 9 bases between them. The CDR3 runs 14 residues. Germline CDR1 SGHDT, CDR2 YYEEEE. The CDR3 loop reads CASSLAANPYEQYF. The CDR3 nucleotides read TGTGCCAGCAGCTTGGCCGCAAATCCCTACGAGCAGTACTTC.